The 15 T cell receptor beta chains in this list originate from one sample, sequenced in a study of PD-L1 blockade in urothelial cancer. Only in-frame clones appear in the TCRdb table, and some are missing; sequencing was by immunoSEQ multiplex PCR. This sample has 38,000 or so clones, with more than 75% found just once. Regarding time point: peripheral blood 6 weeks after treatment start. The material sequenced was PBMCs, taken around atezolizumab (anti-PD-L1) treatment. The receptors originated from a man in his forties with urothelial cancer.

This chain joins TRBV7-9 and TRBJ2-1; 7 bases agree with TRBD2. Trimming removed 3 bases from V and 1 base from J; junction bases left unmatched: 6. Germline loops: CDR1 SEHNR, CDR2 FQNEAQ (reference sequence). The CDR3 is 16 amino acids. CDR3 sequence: CASSFPGDYSYNEQFF. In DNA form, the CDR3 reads TGTGCCAGCAGCTTCCCCGGGGACTATTCCTACAATGAGCAGTTCTTC.

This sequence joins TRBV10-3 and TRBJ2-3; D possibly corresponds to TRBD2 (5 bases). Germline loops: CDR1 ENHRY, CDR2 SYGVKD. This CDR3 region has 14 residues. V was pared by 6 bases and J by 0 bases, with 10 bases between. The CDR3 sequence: CAIRKERSTDTQYF. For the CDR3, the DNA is TGTGCCATCAGAAAAGAGCGGAGCACAGATACGCAGTATTTT.

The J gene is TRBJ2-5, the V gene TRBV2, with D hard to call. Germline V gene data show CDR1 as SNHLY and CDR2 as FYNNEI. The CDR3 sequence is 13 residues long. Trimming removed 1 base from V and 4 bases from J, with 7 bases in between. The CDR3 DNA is TGTGCCAGCAGTGAAGGCGAGGTAGAGACCCAGTACTTC. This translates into CASSEGEVETQYF. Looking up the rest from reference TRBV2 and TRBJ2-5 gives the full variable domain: EPEVTQTPSHQVTQMGQEVILRCVPISNHLYFYWYRQILGQKVEFLVSFYNNEISEKSEIFDDQFSVERPDGSNFTLKIRSTKLEDSAMYFCASSEGEVETQYFGPGTRLLVL.

CDR3 in amino acids: CASSSQNRGFGYTF. CDR3 nucleotides: TGTGCCAGCAGCTCCCAGAACAGGGGTTTCGGCTACACCTTC. The chain recombines TRBV5-5 with TRBJ1-2, with TRBD1 identical over 7 bases. This CDR3 is built from 14 residues. The germline gives CDR1 SGHKS, CDR2 YYEKEE (reference sequence). With V trimmed by 3 bases and J by 8 bases, 10 bases remained unmatched.

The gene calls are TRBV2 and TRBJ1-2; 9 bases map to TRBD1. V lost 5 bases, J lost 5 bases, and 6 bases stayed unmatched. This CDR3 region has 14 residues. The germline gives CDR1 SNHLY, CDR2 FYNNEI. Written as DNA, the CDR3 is TGTGCCAGCAGTCCGGGACAGGGTTTTTATGGCTACACCTTC. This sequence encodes CASSPGQGFYGYTF. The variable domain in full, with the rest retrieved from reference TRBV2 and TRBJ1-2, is EPEVTQTPSHQVTQMGQEVILRCVPISNHLYFYWYRQILGQKVEFLVSFYNNEISEKSEIFDDQFSVERPDGSNFTLKIRSTKLEDSAMYFCASSPGQGFYGYTFGSGTRLTVV.

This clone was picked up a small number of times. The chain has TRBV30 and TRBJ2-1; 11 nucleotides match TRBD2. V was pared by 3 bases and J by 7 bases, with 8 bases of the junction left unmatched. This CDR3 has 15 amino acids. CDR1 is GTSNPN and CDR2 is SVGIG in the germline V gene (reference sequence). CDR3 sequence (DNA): TGTGCCTGGAGCCCCCTAGCGGGAGGTAAGAATGAGCAGTTCTTC. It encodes CAWSPLAGGKNEQFF. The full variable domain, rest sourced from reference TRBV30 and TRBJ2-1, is SQTIHQWPATLVQPVGSPLSLECTVEGTSNPNLYWYRQAAGRGLQLLFYSVGIGQISSEVPQNLSASRPQDRQFILSSKKLLLSDSGFYLCAWSPLAGGKNEQFFGPGTRLTVL.

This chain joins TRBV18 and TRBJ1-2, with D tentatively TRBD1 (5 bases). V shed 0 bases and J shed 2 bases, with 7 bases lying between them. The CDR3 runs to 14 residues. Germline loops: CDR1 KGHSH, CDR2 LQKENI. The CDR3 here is CASSPPAGNYGYTF. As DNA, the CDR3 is TGTGCCAGCTCACCACCGGCAGGGAACTATGGCTACACCTTC.

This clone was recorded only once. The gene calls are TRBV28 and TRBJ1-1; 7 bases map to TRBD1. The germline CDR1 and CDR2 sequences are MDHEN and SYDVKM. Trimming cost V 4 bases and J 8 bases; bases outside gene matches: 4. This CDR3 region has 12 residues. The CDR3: CASSYRRGEAFF. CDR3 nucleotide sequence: TGTGCCAGCAGTTACCGCAGGGGGGAAGCTTTCTTT.

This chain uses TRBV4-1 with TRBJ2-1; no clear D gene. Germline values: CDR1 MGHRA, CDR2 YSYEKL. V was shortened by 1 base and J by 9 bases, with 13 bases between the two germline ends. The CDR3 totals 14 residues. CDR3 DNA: TGCGCCAGCAGCCAAGTCCCTAGTGGCGGTGAGCAGTTCTTC. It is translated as CASSQVPSGGEQFF.

CDR3 coding DNA: TGTGCCATCAGGCCATTGGACAGGGGGCCCTACGAGCAGTACTTC. It is translated as CAIRPLDRGPYEQYF. This sequence joins TRBV10-3 and TRBJ2-7; 11 positions match TRBD1. V gave up 6 bases and J gave up 2 bases; unmatched junction bases: 6. The germline V gene encodes CDR1 ENHRY and CDR2 SYGVKD. The length of the CDR3 is 15 residues.

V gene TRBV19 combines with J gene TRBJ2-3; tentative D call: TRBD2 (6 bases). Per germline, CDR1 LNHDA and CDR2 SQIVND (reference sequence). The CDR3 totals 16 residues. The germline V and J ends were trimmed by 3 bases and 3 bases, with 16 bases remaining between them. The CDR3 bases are TGTGCCAGTAGTATGGGAGTGCGGGAAAGGACAGATACGCAGTATTTT. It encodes CASSMGVRERTDTQYF. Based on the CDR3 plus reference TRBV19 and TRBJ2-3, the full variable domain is DGGITQSPKYLFRKEGQNVTLSCEQNLNHDAMYWYRQDPGQGLRLIYYSQIVNDFQKGDIAEGYSVSREKKESFPLTVTSAQKNPTAFYLCASSMGVRERTDTQYFGPGTRLTVL.

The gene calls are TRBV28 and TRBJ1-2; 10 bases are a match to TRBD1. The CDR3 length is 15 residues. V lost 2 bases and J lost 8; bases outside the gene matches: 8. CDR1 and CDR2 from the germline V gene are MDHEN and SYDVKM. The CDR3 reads CASSLPGQGKRGYTF. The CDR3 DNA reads TGTGCCAGCAGTTTACCGGGACAGGGGAAAAGAGGCTACACCTTC.

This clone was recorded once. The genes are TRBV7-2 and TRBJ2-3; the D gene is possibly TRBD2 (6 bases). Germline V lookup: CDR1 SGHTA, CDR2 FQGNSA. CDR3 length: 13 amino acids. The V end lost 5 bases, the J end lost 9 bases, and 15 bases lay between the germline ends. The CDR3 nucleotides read TGTGCCAGCAGCCCGGGAGATGCCCGCACGCAGTATTTT. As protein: CASSPGDARTQYF.

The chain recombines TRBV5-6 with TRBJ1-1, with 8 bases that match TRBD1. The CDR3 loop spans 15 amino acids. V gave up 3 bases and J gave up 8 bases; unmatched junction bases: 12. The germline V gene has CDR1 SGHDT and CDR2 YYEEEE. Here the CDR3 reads CASSYRDRPKGEAFF. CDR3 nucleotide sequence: TGTGCCAGCAGCTACCGGGACAGGCCGAAGGGAGAAGCTTTCTTT.

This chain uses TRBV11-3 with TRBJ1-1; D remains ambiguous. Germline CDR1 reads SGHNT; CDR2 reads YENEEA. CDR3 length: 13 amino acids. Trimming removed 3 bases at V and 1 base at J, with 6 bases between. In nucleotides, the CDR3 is TGTGCCAGCAGCTTGTCCGGGAACACTGAAGCTTTCTTT. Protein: CASSLSGNTEAFF.